This entry lists 10 T cell receptor beta chains sequenced from one sample in a study of blood T cell repertoires in COVID-19. Method: immunoSEQ multiplex PCR; TCRdb's copy keeps in-frame clones and lacks some. The repertoire holds 200,000 to 300,000 clones, with roughly 80% as singletons. Sample: peripheral blood. The receptors here all came from a man older than 75 with acute or convalescent COVID-19.

This chain joins TRBV7-9 and TRBJ2-4; unclear D gene. CDR3 length: 14 amino acids. The germline V gene has CDR1 SEHNR and CDR2 FQNEAQ (reference sequence). V was pared by 5 bases and J by 7 bases, with 15 bases between. For the CDR3, the DNA is TGTGCCAGCAGCCCAAGAATTGCCGGGAACATTCAGTACTTC. Amino acid sequence: CASSPRIAGNIQYF.

This sequence joins TRBV24-1 and TRBJ1-2; no firm D call. V dropped 7 bases and J dropped 0 bases, with 5 bases sitting between them. The CDR3 contains 12 residues. CDR1 and CDR2 from the germline V gene are KGHDR and SFDVKD. The CDR3 reads CATSSANYGYTF. As DNA, the CDR3 is TGTGCCACCAGCAGTGCTAACTATGGCTACACCTTC.

This clone was counted once. This chain connects TRBV20-1 to TRBJ1-2, with 10 bases that match TRBD1. Germline lookup yields CDR1 DFQATT and CDR2 SNEGSKA (reference sequence). The CDR3 is made up of 14 amino acids. The ends lost 4 bases at V and 3 bases at J; junction bases unmatched: 5. In nucleotides, the CDR3 is TGCAGTGCTACTGACAGGGGGCTCTACTATGGCTACACCTTC. It specifies CSATDRGLYYGYTF.

The chain has TRBV9 and TRBJ2-3; no firm D call. The CDR3 covers 14 residues. In germline, CDR1 is SGDLS, CDR2 YYNGEE. V lost 2 bases and J 4 bases, leaving 11 bases between the germline ends. CDR3 DNA: TGTGCCAGCAGCGTTGGTGGAGAGCCAGATACGCAGTATTTT. This sequence encodes CASSVGGEPDTQYF.

The rearrangement links TRBV5-1 to TRBJ2-5; 12 bases align to TRBD2. Germline-derived CDR1 and CDR2 are SGHRS and YFSETQ. Trimming removed 5 bases from V and 6 bases from J; junction bases left unmatched: 17. The CDR3 is made up of 18 amino acids. CDR3 protein: CASSLGLAGGPVPKTQYF. DNA for the CDR3: TGCGCCAGCAGTCTCGGGCTAGCGGGAGGGCCGGTTCCGAAGACCCAGTACTTC.

This clone was recorded once. The chain links TRBV7-9 to TRBJ2-5; 10 bases align to TRBD1. The length of the CDR3 is 15 residues. V shed 3 bases, J shed 5 bases, and the junction held 6 bases outside the gene matches. The V gene's germline CDR1 is SEHNR and CDR2 FQNEAQ (reference sequence). CDR3 sequence: CASSFRQGAGETQYF. The CDR3 DNA follows: TGTGCCAGCAGCTTTCGACAGGGGGCAGGGGAGACCCAGTACTTC. Supplemented by reference TRBV7-9 and TRBJ2-5, the full variable domain reads DTGVSQNPRHKITKRGQNVTFRCDPISEHNRLYWYRQTLGQGPEFLTYFQNEAQLEKSRLLSDRFSAERPKGSFSTLEIQRTEQGDSAMYLCASSFRQGAGETQYFGPGTRLLVL.

The chain combines TRBV19 with TRBJ1-2; no reliable D call. This CDR3 region has 16 residues. Germline V gene lookup returns CDR1 LNHDA and CDR2 SQIVND (reference sequence). V was shortened by 3 bases and J by 5 bases, with 19 bases between the two germline ends. CDR3 nucleotides: TGTGCCAGTAGTATCCCCAGTTCATCCGCGGGGTATGGCTACACCTTC. Its protein is CASSIPSSSAGYGYTF.

The chain carries TRBV15 and TRBJ2-1; possible D gene TRBD1, 8 bases. Trimming took 1 base from V and 4 from J, leaving 17 bases between them. Per germline, CDR1 LNHNV and CDR2 YYDKDF (reference sequence). This CDR3 is built from 17 residues. The CDR3 DNA follows: TGTGCCACCAGCAGAGTTTTCAGGGGGCGGGGGTACAATGAGCAGTTCTTC. As protein: CATSRVFRGRGYNEQFF.

The CDR3 loop reads CATSDGVRGQPQHF. CDR3 coding DNA: TGTGCCACCAGTGATGGGGTAAGGGGCCAGCCCCAGCATTTT. The chain is built from TRBV24-1 and TRBJ1-5, with D tentatively TRBD1 (5 bases). CDR1 and CDR2 from the germline V gene are KGHDR and SFDVKD. CDR3 length: 14 residues. Deletions cut 3 bases from V and 7 bases from J, with 12 bases between.

This clone was picked up one time. V is TRBV6-6 and J is TRBJ2-7; 9 bases agree with TRBD1. This CDR3 is 14 amino acids long. CDR1 is MNHNY, CDR2 SVGAGI, per germline (reference sequence). The trim removed 6 bases at V and 2 bases at J, leaving 5 bases unmatched. The CDR3 is CASSRDRATYEQYF. CDR3 bases: TGTGCCAGCAGCCGGGACAGGGCTACCTACGAGCAGTACTTC.